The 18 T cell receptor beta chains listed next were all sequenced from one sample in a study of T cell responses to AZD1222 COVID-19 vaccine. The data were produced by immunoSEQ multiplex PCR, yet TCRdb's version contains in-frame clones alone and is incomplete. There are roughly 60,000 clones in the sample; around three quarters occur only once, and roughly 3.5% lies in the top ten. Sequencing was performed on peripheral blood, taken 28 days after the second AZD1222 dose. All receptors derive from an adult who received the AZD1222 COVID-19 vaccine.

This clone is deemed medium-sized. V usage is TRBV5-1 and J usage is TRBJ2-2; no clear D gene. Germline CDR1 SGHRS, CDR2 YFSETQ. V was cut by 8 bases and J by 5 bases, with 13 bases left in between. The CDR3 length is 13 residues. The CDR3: CASRAVGTGELFF. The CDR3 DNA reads TGCGCCAGTCGAGCAGTGGGGACCGGGGAGCTGTTTTTT.

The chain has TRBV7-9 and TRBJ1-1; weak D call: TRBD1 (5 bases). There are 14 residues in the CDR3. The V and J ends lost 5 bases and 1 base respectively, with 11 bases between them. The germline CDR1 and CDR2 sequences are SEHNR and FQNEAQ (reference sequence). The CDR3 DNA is TGTGCCAGCAGCCTACAGGACACGAACACTGAAGCTTTCTTT. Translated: CASSLQDTNTEAFF.

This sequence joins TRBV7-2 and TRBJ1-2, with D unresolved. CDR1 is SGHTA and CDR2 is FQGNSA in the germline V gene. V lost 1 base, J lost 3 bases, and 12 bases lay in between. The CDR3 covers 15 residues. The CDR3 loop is CASSLEVSSHYGYTF. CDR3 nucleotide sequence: TGTGCCAGCAGCTTAGAAGTCAGTTCTCACTATGGCTACACCTTC.

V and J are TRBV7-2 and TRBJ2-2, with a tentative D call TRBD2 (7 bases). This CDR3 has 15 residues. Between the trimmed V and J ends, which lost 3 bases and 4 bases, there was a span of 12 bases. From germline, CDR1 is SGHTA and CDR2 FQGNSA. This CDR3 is CASSFGGRRTGELFF. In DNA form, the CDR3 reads TGTGCCAGCAGCTTCGGGGGGCGTCGCACCGGGGAGCTGTTTTTT. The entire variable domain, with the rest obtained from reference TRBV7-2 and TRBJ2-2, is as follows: GAGVSQSPSNKVTEKGKDVELRCDPISGHTALYWYRQSLGQGLEFLIYFQGNSAPDKSGLPSDRFSAERTGGSVSTLTIQRTQQEDSAVYLCASSFGGRRTGELFFGEGSRLTVL.

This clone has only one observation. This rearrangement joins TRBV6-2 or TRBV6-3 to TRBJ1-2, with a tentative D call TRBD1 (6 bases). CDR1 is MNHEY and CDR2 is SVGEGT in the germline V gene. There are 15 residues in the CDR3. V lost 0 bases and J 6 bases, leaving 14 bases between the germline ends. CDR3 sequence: CASSYSSGDVNGYTF. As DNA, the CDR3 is TGTGCCAGCAGTTACTCGTCAGGGGACGTAAATGGCTACACCTTC.

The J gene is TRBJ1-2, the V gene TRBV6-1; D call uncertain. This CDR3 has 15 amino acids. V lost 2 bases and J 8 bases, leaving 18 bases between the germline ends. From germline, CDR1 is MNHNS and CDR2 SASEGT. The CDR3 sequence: CASSEFVEYLRGYTF. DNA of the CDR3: TGTGCCAGCAGTGAATTCGTAGAATATTTAAGAGGCTACACCTTC.

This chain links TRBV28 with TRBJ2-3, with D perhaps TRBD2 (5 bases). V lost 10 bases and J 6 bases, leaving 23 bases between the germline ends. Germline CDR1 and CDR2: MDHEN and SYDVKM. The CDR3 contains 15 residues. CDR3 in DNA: TGTGCCACCCGAGGGTGGTCCCCCAAGGAGGATACGCAGTATTTT. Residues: CATRGWSPKEDTQYF.

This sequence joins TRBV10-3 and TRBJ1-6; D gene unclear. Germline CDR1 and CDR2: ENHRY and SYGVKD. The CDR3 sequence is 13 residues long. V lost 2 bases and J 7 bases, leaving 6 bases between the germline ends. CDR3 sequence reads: CAISEEWNSPLHF. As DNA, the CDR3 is TGTGCCATCAGTGAGGAATGGAATTCACCCCTCCACTTT.

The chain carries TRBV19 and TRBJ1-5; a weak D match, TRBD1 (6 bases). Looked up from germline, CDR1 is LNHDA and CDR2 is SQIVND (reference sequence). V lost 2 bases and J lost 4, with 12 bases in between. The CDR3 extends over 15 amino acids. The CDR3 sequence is CASSIRVDRNQPQHF. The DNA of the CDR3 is TGTGCCAGTAGTATACGCGTGGACAGAAATCAGCCCCAGCATTTT. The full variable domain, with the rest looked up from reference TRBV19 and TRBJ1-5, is DGGITQSPKYLFRKEGQNVTLSCEQNLNHDAMYWYRQDPGQGLRLIYYSQIVNDFQKGDIAEGYSVSREKKESFPLTVTSAQKNPTAFYLCASSIRVDRNQPQHFGDGTRLSIL.

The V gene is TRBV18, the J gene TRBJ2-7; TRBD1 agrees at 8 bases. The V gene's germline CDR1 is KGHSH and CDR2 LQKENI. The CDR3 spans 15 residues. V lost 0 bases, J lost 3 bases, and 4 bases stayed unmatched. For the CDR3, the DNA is TGTGCCAGCTCACCACCTCGGGACAGGAGCTACGAGCAGTACTTC. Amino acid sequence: CASSPPRDRSYEQYF.

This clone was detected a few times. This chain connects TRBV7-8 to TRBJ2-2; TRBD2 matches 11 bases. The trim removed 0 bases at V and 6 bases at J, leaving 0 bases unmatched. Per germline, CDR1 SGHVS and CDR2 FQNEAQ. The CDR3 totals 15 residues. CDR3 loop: CASSLALAGAGELFF. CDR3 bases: TGTGCCAGCAGCTTAGCACTAGCGGGGGCCGGGGAGCTGTTTTTT.

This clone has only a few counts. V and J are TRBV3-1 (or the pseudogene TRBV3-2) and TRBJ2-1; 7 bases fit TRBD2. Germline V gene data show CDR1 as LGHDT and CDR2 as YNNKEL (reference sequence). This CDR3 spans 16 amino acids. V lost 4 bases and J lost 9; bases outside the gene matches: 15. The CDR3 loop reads CASSRSGNGPGIEQFF. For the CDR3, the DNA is TGTGCCAGCAGCCGGAGCGGGAATGGCCCCGGGATTGAGCAGTTCTTC.

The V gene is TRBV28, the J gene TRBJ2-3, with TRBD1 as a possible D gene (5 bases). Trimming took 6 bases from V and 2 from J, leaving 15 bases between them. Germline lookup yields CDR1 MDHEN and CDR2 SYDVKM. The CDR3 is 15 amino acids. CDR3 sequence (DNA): TGTGCCAGCAGCAGGGTGGGGCCCCCCACAGATACGCAGTATTTT. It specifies CASSRVGPPTDTQYF.

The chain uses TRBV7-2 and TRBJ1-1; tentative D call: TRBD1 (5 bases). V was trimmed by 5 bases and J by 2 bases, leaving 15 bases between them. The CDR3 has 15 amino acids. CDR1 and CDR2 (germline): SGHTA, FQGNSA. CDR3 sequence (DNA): TGTGCCAGCAGCCCCCCCAGGCAGGGTAACACTGAAGCTTTCTTT. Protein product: CASSPPRQGNTEAFF.

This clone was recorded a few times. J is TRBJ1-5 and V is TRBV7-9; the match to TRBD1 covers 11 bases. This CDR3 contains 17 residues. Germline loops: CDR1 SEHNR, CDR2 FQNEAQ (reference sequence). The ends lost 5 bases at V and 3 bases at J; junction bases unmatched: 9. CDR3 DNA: TGTGCCAGCAGCCCCGGGGGGGGACAGGGGGACAATCAGCCCCAGCATTTT. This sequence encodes CASSPGGGQGDNQPQHF.

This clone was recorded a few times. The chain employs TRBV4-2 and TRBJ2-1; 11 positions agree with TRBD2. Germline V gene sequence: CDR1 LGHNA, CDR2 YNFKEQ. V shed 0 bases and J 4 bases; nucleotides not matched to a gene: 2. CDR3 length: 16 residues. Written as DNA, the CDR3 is TGTGCCAGCAGCCAAGAACCTAGCGGGGGGTACAATGAGCAGTTCTTC. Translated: CASSQEPSGGYNEQFF.

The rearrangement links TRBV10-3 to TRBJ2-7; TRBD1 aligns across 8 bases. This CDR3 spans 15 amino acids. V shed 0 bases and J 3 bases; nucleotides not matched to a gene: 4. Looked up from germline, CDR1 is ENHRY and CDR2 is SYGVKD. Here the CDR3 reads CAISESSRGLYEQYF. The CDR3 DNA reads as TGTGCCATCAGTGAGTCTTCCAGGGGGCTCTACGAGCAGTACTTC.

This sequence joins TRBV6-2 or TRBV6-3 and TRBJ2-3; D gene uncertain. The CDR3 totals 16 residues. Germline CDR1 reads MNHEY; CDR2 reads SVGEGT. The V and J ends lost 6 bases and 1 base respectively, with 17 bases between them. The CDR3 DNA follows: TGTGCCAGCAGCCTCACTCGGCGGCCGGGCACAGATACGCAGTATTTT. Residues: CASSLTRRPGTDTQYF.